This T cell receptor beta chain is from a study of control samples from healthy donors and cancer patients. Sequencing was performed with immunoSEQ multiplex PCR; in TCRdb, only in-frame clones are kept and a portion is missing. The top ten hold around 10% of the sample, which has more than 110,000 clones, roughly 92% seen once. This clonotype originated in a man aged 30-40 years in good health. The source material was blood.

CDR3 region: CASKTGGLGELFF. The CDR3 bases are TGTGCCAGCAAAACAGGGGGCCTCGGGGAGCTGTTTTTT. The chain combines TRBV28 with TRBJ2-2; TRBD1 agrees at 9 bases. The CDR3 loop spans 13 amino acids. J lost 7 bases, V lost 7 bases, and 4 bases had no gene match. Germline V gives CDR1 MDHEN, CDR2 SYDVKM.